This T cell receptor (beta chain) was obtained from a study of chemoradiotherapy in HPV16-positive cancers (dated 2022 in TCRdb). For the study in its entirety: Candidate HPV-specific T-cell clones and common TCR motifs were defined through functional T-cell assays on cells from a couple of HPV16-positive patients. Whether T-cell immunity against the HPV oncoproteins E6 and E7 changes during chemoradiotherapy and whether survival is affected by this immunity were examined in the study. TCR repertoires from over 75 patients with HPV-related cancers were then used to track the candidate HPV-specific TCRs and motifs. The research as a whole found: Expansion of candidate HPV-specific clones and E7-related TCR motifs was observed in the tumor microenvironment during treatment, whereas no such expansion was observed for non-HPV-specific T cells. In HPV16-positive patients, expansion of HPV-responsive T cells during chemoradiotherapy was found to be associated with improved recurrence-free survival. The survival association was reported for HPV16-positive patients, and the functional definition of HPV-specific T cells was derived from only two HPV16-positive patients.

About this clone: It has no known antigen specificity. Base qualities are missing; no much larger clone stands one base away.

CDR1 and CDR2, per the germline V gene (reference sequence), are WNHNN and SYGVQD. The CDR3, from cysteine to phenylalanine, totals 11 residues. Kept here is only the CDR3 DNA, which spans 33 bases and is read in frame from base 1. Trimming at the junction amounts to 3 bases on V and 6 bases on J, and the germline ends lie 5 bases apart. Repertoires were sampled multiple times during chemoradiotherapy, which allowed clonal expansion in the tumor microenvironment to be followed. Library method: the immunoSEQ multiplex PCR assay. In TCRdb, the immuneACCESS table is reduced to in-frame sequences with V and J assigned. These tables do not hold every clone; where another copy was compared, an unresolved V gene accounts for under half, and the others remain unexplained. This sample lists approximately 14,000 clones; roughly 91% were detected once. The top ten clonotypes cover less than 3.5% of the sample.

Sequencing was performed on blood, taken from a patient who underwent chemoradiotherapy. The V and J segments used are TRBV10-1 and TRBJ1-1; confidence is insufficient to name the D gene. This receptor was obtained from a human donor with HPV-associated anogenital cancer. The DNA sequence is TGCGCCAGCAGTGATGGGGCTGAAGCTTTCTTT. It encodes CASSDGAEAFF.